Here is one TCR beta chain with its context. Its antigen has not been determined. Per-base quality was not reported, and no clone a single base away is much larger than it. The CDR3 runs 13 residues from the cysteine to the phenylalanine. This entry keeps only the CDR3 DNA: 39 bases, framed from base 1. The junction shows trimming of 4 bases on V and 4 bases on J, and the gene matches do not reach 2 bases of it. From a lookup of the germline V gene (reference sequence), CDR1 and CDR2 are LNHDA and SQIVND. These data come from a study of blood T cell repertoires in COVID-19 (dated by TCRdb to 2019 to 2021). Background for the entire study: The collaborator samples originated in the United States, Italy and Spain and spanned the acute and convalescent phases of COVID-19. The prospective study material was composed of cDNA or gDNA derived from T cells, B-cell-depleted T cells, or PBMCs. The dataset comprised deeply sampled blood TCRbeta repertoires from subjects exposed to, actively infected with, or recovered from COVID-19. The repertoires were released in a freely available public database meant as a resource for research on the immune response to SARS-CoV-2. The samples were drawn from two sources: the first 160 participants of the ongoing ImmuneRACE study, and approximately 1,300 subjects contributed by 6 global collaborators. Sample metadata almost always included a de-identified subject ID, COVID-19 status, age in years and sex. HLA class I and class II types, where available, came from metadata supplied by the sample provider rather than from assay-based typing. General findings and caveats noted by the study authors: How much clinical and demographic metadata was included differed by source and by participant, and the metadata was provided uncurated.

In Seattle, one collaborating source enrolled patients while the infection was active and tracked those patients longitudinally over the course of disease. Each collaborating institution followed its own protocols to collect whole blood in K2EDTA tubes. For TCRbeta analysis, collaborators shipped samples in one of three forms: frozen whole blood, isolated PBMCs, or DNA extracted from either of those sample types. The immunoSEQ Assay, a bias-controlled multiplex PCR, was used to amplify TCRbeta CDR3 regions from genomic DNA. The original pipeline was this. Nucleated cell counts per sample were estimated from amplification of reference gene primers within the assay. Sequence reads were collapsed and filtered to measure the absolute abundance of every unique TCRbeta CDR3 rearrangement. For each sample, productive Simpson clonality was calculated as the square root of Simpson's diversity index over productive rearrangements. The immuneACCESS repertoire file appears here via TCRdb, limited to in-frame rearrangements. These files lack a portion of the clones; in checked studies, under half of the deficit traces to unresolved V genes, and the cause of the others is not known. V and J calls and clone size are those listed in that table; D and trimming were worked out from the DNA. Within this sample are about 170,000 clones, with approximately 79% of them counted one time only. The ten biggest clones cover approximately 7% of the sample.

Material: peripheral blood. Here the chain combines TRBV19 and TRBJ1-2; the central 8 bases match TRBD1. The origin of this receptor is a woman aged 40 to 49 with COVID-19, enrolled during active disease. The CDR3 region reads CASSSGQGYGYTF. Here is the DNA: TGTGCCAGTAGTAGCGGACAGGGCTATGGCTACACCTTC.